Each of the 29 T cell receptor beta chains below was sequenced from the same sample in a study of TIL therapy for anti-PD-1-resistant metastatic lung cancer (dated by TCRdb to about 2021). The immunoSEQ v3 hsTCRB kit was used to amplify TCR beta CDR3 regions from genomic DNA through bias-controlled multiplex PCR. This is the immuneACCESS table as TCRdb keeps it, with only in-frame sequences that have V and J called. A part of the clones is gone; compared with another copy, unresolved V genes explain less than half, and the rest is unexplained. Within this sample are some 32,000 clones, with 60% to 80% of them counted one time only. The ten largest account for 2.5% to 3% of the sample. According to the study, the label for this sample's time point signals: pre-treatment sample, taken before nivolumab and TIL therapy. The sample was blood, taken at baseline. These receptors all stem from a woman between 30 and 80 years old with non-small cell lung cancer.

The chain joins TRBV4-2 to TRBJ1-1, with TRBD1 identical over 10 bases. Trimming took 4 bases from V and 6 from J; bases not matched to a gene: 5. Germline values: CDR1 LGHNA, CDR2 YNFKEQ. The CDR3 has 14 residues. In DNA form, the CDR3 reads TGTGCCAGCAGCCGCGGGACAGGGGCCGCTGAAGCTTTCTTT. Its translation is CASSRGTGAAEAFF.

The chain has TRBV6-5 and TRBJ2-7; tentative D call: TRBD1 (5 bases). Trimming removed 2 bases from V and 3 bases from J, with 17 bases in between. The CDR3 sequence is 16 residues long. Germline CDR1 MNHEY, CDR2 SVGAGI. The CDR3 loop reads CASSYPRGAGIYEQYF. The CDR3 DNA follows: TGTGCCAGCAGTTACCCCCGTGGGGCAGGGATCTACGAGCAGTACTTC.

The chain joins TRBV7-2 to TRBJ2-3; D remains unclear. CDR1 and CDR2 (germline): SGHTA, FQGNSA. With 8 bases removed from V and 3 bases from J, the gap between germline ends came to 6 bases. CDR3 size: 11 residues. The CDR3 reads CASRLTDTQYF. The CDR3 DNA reads as TGTGCCAGCCGCCTTACAGATACGCAGTATTTT.

This chain connects TRBV5-5 to TRBJ2-7; D is unresolved. The CDR3 is 14 residues long. CDR1 and CDR2 from the germline V gene are SGHKS and YYEKEE (reference sequence). V was clipped by 0 bases and J by 3 bases, with 10 bases between them. CDR3 sequence (DNA): TGTGCCAGCAGCTTGGAAGGCCGCTACTACGAGCAGTACTTC. Protein product: CASSLEGRYYEQYF.

The chain has TRBV5-6 and TRBJ2-7, with D unclear. Per the germline V gene, CDR1 is SGHDT and CDR2 is YYEEEE. The length of the CDR3 is 13 residues. V was pared by 7 bases and J by 5 bases, with 16 bases between. The CDR3 DNA sequence: TGTGCCAGCCGAGGTCAGGAAGGACACGAGCAGTACTTC. It translates to CASRGQEGHEQYF.

This clone is medium-sized in the sample. V usage is TRBV5-4 and J usage is TRBJ1-2, with TRBD1 matching over 8 bases. V lost 0 bases, J lost 6 bases, and 7 bases stayed unmatched. The V gene's germline CDR1 is SGHNT and CDR2 YYREEE (reference sequence). CDR3 length: 15 amino acids. The CDR3 reads CASSLDRQGANGYTF. CDR3 DNA sequence: TGTGCCAGCAGCTTGGATAGGCAGGGGGCCAATGGCTACACCTTC.

The chain recombines TRBV7-2 with TRBJ2-1; 12 nucleotides align to TRBD2. V gave up 5 bases and J gave up 8 bases; unmatched junction bases: 7. The CDR3 length is 15 residues. CDR1 is SGHTA and CDR2 is FQGNSA in the germline V gene. The CDR3 region is CASSDGLAGLHEQFF. The CDR3, as DNA: TGTGCCAGCAGCGACGGACTAGCGGGGCTCCATGAGCAGTTCTTC.

This clone came up a few times. The rearrangement links TRBV11-2 to TRBJ2-7, with a possible D match to TRBD2 (5 bases). Germline-derived CDR1 and CDR2 are SGHAT and FQNNGV. The ends were cut back, 4 bases at V and 4 bases at J, with 5 bases in the middle. The CDR3 contains 11 residues. For the CDR3, the DNA is TGTGCCAGCAGCTCGGGATACGAGCAGTACTTC. As protein: CASSSGYEQYF.

The chain uses TRBV29-1 and TRBJ1-3; 9 bases align to TRBD1. V lost 4 bases to trimming and J lost 1 base; unmatched junction nucleotides: 8. Germline assignment: CDR1 SQVTM and CDR2 ANQGSEA. The CDR3 spans 16 residues. The CDR3 loop reads CSVGGSGQGSGNTIYF. As DNA, the CDR3 is TGCAGCGTTGGGGGATCCGGACAGGGGTCTGGAAACACCATATATTTT.

In this sample, this clone turned up a few times. The genes are TRBV15 and TRBJ2-1, with 13 bases fitting TRBD2. With 5 bases clipped from V and 9 bases from J, the junction kept 7 bases outside the gene matches. This CDR3 has 15 residues. The germline V gene encodes CDR1 LNHNV and CDR2 YYDKDF (reference sequence). The CDR3 DNA reads as TGTGCCACCAGCCCACGGACTAGCGGGAGTCCTGAGCAGTTCTTC. Protein: CATSPRTSGSPEQFF.

The chain is built from TRBV19 and TRBJ1-2; 9 bases match TRBD1. This CDR3 spans 16 amino acids. V lost 3 bases to trimming and J lost 5 bases; unmatched junction nucleotides: 10. CDR1 is LNHDA, CDR2 SQIVND, per germline (reference sequence). The CDR3 nucleotides read TGTGCCAGTAGTATCGGTTCGGGACAGGGAAATTATGGCTACACCTTC. Its protein is CASSIGSGQGNYGYTF.

The rearrangement uses TRBV4-1 and TRBJ2-5, with unresolved D. The DNA matches TRBJ2-7 better at its end, which makes the J call doubtful. The CDR3 runs to 15 residues. Germline lookup yields CDR1 MGHRA and CDR2 YSYEKL. The CDR3 DNA is TGCGCCAGCAGCCAAGATCCGGGCAGCTCCTACGAGCAGTACTTC. Amino acid sequence: CASSQDPGSSYEQYF.

The chain has TRBV4-2 and TRBJ1-1; D gene ambiguous. This CDR3 comprises 15 residues. CDR1 is LGHNA, CDR2 YNFKEQ, per germline. Trimming shortened V by 0 bases and J by 2 bases, and 10 bases separated the two germline ends. CDR3 in amino acids: CASSQESRRNTEAFF. CDR3 DNA sequence: TGTGCCAGCAGCCAAGAAAGCAGGCGTAACACTGAAGCTTTCTTT.

This clone was picked up one time. The CDR3 here is CASSAVARLRSETQYF. CDR3 DNA: TGTGCCAGCAGCGCTGTAGCCAGACTTAGGAGCGAGACCCAGTACTTC. J is TRBJ2-5 and V is TRBV7-2; D unclear. V was cut by 5 bases and J by 5 bases, with 21 bases left in between. This CDR3 comprises 16 residues. Germline V lookup: CDR1 SGHTA, CDR2 FQGNSA.

J is TRBJ2-3 and V is TRBV11-2; D is unclear. Looked up from germline, CDR1 is SGHAT and CDR2 is FQNNGV. The CDR3 runs to 14 residues. The V end was cut by 0 bases, the J end by 0 bases, with 4 bases between. The CDR3 region is CASSLDGSTDTQYF. The CDR3 DNA follows: TGTGCCAGCAGCTTAGACGGCAGCACAGATACGCAGTATTTT.

The rearrangement uses TRBV6-4 and TRBJ1-1, with 10 nucleotides matching TRBD1. Trimming removed 3 bases from V and 3 bases from J; junction bases left unmatched: 1. CDR1 is MRHNA, CDR2 SNTAGT, per germline. This CDR3 contains 14 residues. The CDR3 DNA follows: TGTGCCAGCAGTGAGGGACAGGGGTACACTGAAGCTTTCTTT. This encodes CASSEGQGYTEAFF.

The chain has TRBV15 and TRBJ1-1; D possibly corresponds to TRBD1 (6 bases). CDR1 and CDR2 (germline): LNHNV, YYDKDF (reference sequence). The CDR3 totals 13 residues. V was shortened by 5 bases and J by 5 bases, with 12 bases between the two germline ends. CDR3: CATSGGRMTEAFF. The CDR3 DNA sequence: TGTGCCACCAGCGGGGGGCGGATGACTGAAGCTTTCTTT.

This clone was counted between two and nine times. The genes are TRBV7-9 and TRBJ2-7; no firm D call. The germline CDR1 and CDR2 sequences are SEHNR and FQNEAQ (reference sequence). The CDR3 is made up of 12 amino acids. With 3 bases removed from V and 5 bases from J, the gap between germline ends came to 8 bases. CDR3 amino acids: CASSFMFDEQYF. The DNA of the CDR3 is TGTGCCAGCAGCTTTATGTTCGACGAGCAGTACTTC.

V is TRBV5-1 and J is TRBJ2-5, with TRBD2 matching 7 bases. Germline lookup yields CDR1 SGHRS and CDR2 YFSETQ. V lost 0 bases and J lost 5; bases outside the gene matches: 7. The CDR3 runs 15 residues. The CDR3, as DNA: TGCGCCAGCAGCTTGGCCGGGGAGGGGATTGAGACCCAGTACTTC. Protein sequence: CASSLAGEGIETQYF.

This chain connects TRBV25-1 to TRBJ1-1; D remains unclear. This CDR3 is 13 amino acids long. Per germline, CDR1 MGHDK and CDR2 SYGVNS. With 4 bases removed from V and 4 bases from J, the gap between germline ends came to 10 bases. CDR3 bases: TGTGCCAGCAGTGCCCCGGCGGGCACTGAAGCTTTCTTT. Translation: CASSAPAGTEAFF.

This chain joins TRBV4-2 and TRBJ2-5; 10 nucleotides line up with TRBD2. The last part of the DNA fits TRBJ2-7 better; the J call may be wrong. The CDR3 spans 17 residues. The germline gives CDR1 LGHNA, CDR2 YNFKEQ. This CDR3 is CASSQDAGSGRGGEQYF. The CDR3 bases are TGTGCCAGCAGCCAGGACGCTGGCAGCGGGAGGGGGGGCGAGCAGTACTTC.

CDR3 nucleotides: TGTGCCAGCAGTGAGGGGCATTACGAGCAGTACTTC. It yields the protein CASSEGHYEQYF. The rearrangement joins TRBV6-1 to TRBJ2-7, with D perhaps TRBD1 (5 bases). V lost 3 bases and J 4 bases, leaving 7 bases between the germline ends. This CDR3 comprises 12 residues. Germline CDR1 and CDR2: MNHNS and SASEGT.

This rearrangement joins TRBV5-1 to TRBJ2-1; the match to TRBD2 covers 15 bases. Germline V CDR1 and CDR2: SGHRS, YFSETQ. The V and J ends lost 6 bases and 3 bases, in that order; junction bases with no gene match: 10. This CDR3 has 18 amino acids. The CDR3: CASIPGTSGRISYNEQFF. DNA of the CDR3: TGCGCCAGCATCCCCGGGACTAGCGGGAGGATTAGCTACAATGAGCAGTTCTTC.

V is TRBV11-2 and J is TRBJ2-7; D gene uncertain. V was pared by 2 bases and J by 4 bases, with 15 bases between. This CDR3 has 15 amino acids. Germline CDR1 is SGHAT and CDR2 is FQNNGV. In DNA, the CDR3 is TGTGCCAGCAGCTTATATGACCAGGTGGATTACGAGCAGTACTTC. Translation: CASSLYDQVDYEQYF.

In its sample, this clone was seen once. The chain links TRBV5-1 to TRBJ2-7, with D perhaps matching TRBD2 (6 bases). CDR1 and CDR2 (germline): SGHRS, YFSETQ. The CDR3 has 15 residues. The germline V and J ends were trimmed by 5 bases and 1 base, with 16 bases remaining between them. The CDR3 DNA is TGCGCCAGCAGGTTGTTAGCGGAGACTTCCTACGAGCAGTACTTC. Its translation is CASRLLAETSYEQYF.

In its sample, this clone was seen a few times. The rearrangement joins TRBV6-4 to TRBJ1-1; tentatively, D is TRBD1 (5 bases). The CDR3 extends over 13 amino acids. Germline values: CDR1 MRHNA, CDR2 SNTAGT. Trimming removed 6 bases from V and 4 bases from J, with 12 bases in between. The CDR3 DNA is TGTGCCAGCAGCTACAATGGGGGCACTGAAGCTTTCTTT. Amino acid sequence: CASSYNGGTEAFF.

The chain recombines TRBV5-1 with TRBJ2-1; the match to TRBD2 covers 10 bases. The CDR3 runs 19 residues. J lost 3 bases, V lost 4 bases, and 16 bases had no gene match. Looked up from germline, CDR1 is SGHRS and CDR2 is YFSETQ. In DNA, the CDR3 is TGCGCCAGCAGCGCCGGGTCCTTAGGGCTAGCGGGAGTCTACAATGAGCAGTTCTTC. Translated, it gives CASSAGSLGLAGVYNEQFF. Looking up the rest from reference TRBV5-1 and TRBJ2-1 gives the full variable domain: KAGVTQTPRYLIKTRGQQVTLSCSPISGHRSVSWYQQTPGQGLQFLFEYFSETQRNKGNFPGRFSGRQFSNSRSEMNVSTLELGDSALYLCASSAGSLGLAGVYNEQFFGPGTRLTVL.

This clone has more than one count but fewer than ten. The V gene is TRBV5-1, the J gene TRBJ2-1; 7 bases match TRBD2. Germline CDR1 and CDR2: SGHRS and YFSETQ. Losses at the gene ends were 5 bases for V and 0 bases for J; bases not matched to a gene: 8. CDR3 size: 16 residues. CDR3: CASRTTAGSSYNEQFF. The DNA of the CDR3 is TGCGCCAGCAGAACTACAGCGGGAAGCTCCTACAATGAGCAGTTCTTC.

The chain combines TRBV4-1 with TRBJ2-1; 7 nucleotides align to TRBD2. CDR3 size: 14 residues. CDR1 MGHRA and CDR2 YSYEKL come from the germline V gene. After removal of 4 bases from V and 7 bases from J, the junction contained 7 bases not matched to a gene. The CDR3 sequence: CASSPGLGLNEQFF. CDR3 bases: TGCGCCAGCAGCCCCGGACTAGGTTTGAATGAGCAGTTCTTC.